These 4 T cell receptor beta chains share one sample of origin, sequenced in a study of regulatory and conventional T cells in RAG deficiency. Some clones are missing from TCRdb's copy, which holds only in-frame ones; the method was immunoSEQ multiplex PCR. Of about 390 clones in the sample, 44% were seen once. Sequencing was carried out using CD8+ T cells sorted from blood. The source is a human donor with RAG deficiency presenting as severe combined immunodeficiency.

There are a few counts of this clone. The gene calls are TRBV7-3 and TRBJ2-3; D unresolved. Trimming shortened V by 3 bases and J by 6 bases, and 4 bases separated the two germline ends. Germline V gene data show CDR1 as SGHTA and CDR2 as FQGTGA. There are 11 residues in the CDR3. CDR3 loop: CASSFQDTQYF. Here the CDR3 DNA reads TGTGCCAGCAGCTTTCAGGATACGCAGTATTTT.

As concerns this clone: In the same sample, other DNA sequences code for this CDR3. This sequence joins TRBV7-5 and TRBJ2-7; the D call TRBD2 from the table was never checked on the DNA. TRBV7-5 is annotated as a pseudogene. This CDR3 has 11 amino acids. In DNA, the CDR3 is TGTGCCAGCAGCCCTTCGTACGAGCAGTACTTC. Translating gives CASSPSYEQYF.

The chain couples TRBV5-5 to TRBJ2-7; D ambiguous. The germline V gene has CDR1 SGHKS and CDR2 YYEKEE (reference sequence). V lost 4 bases and J 3 bases, leaving 2 bases between the germline ends. This CDR3 has 10 amino acids. In DNA, the CDR3 is TGTGCCAGCAGCGACTACGAGCAGTACTTC. Its translation: CASSDYEQYF.

The sample holds a few counts of this clone. The gene calls are TRBV7-9 and TRBJ1-1; the D is unclear. The V end was cut by 0 bases, the J end by 11 bases, with 10 bases between. CDR3 length: 12 amino acids. Germline V gives CDR1 SEHNR, CDR2 FQNEAQ (reference sequence). The CDR3 sequence is CASSLAAESAFF. For the CDR3, the DNA is TGTGCCAGCAGCTTAGCCGCAGAGAGTGCTTTCTTT. Using reference TRBV7-9 and TRBJ1-1 for the parts outside the CDR3, the full variable domain is DTGVSQNPRHKITKRGQNVTFRCDPISEHNRLYWYRQTLGQGPEFLTYFQNEAQLEKSRLLSDRFSAERPKGSFSTLEIQRTEQGDSAMYLCASSLAAESAFFGQGTRLTVV.